This T cell receptor beta chain is drawn from a study of control samples from healthy donors and cancer patients. TCRdb's table, derived via immunoSEQ multiplex PCR, lists solely in-frame clones and lacks some. The sample yields approximately 70,000 clones, roughly 87% seen once. With V trimmed by 0 bases and J by 4 bases, 2 bases remained unmatched. The CDR3 extends over 15 amino acids. Germline CDR1 is SGHRS and CDR2 is YFSETQ. The chain is built from TRBV5-1 and TRBJ2-2; 8 bases match TRBD2. The TCR was taken from a man in his fifties or sixties with colorectal cancer. The sample was PBMCs. CDR3 sequence reads: CASSLGLAGTGELFF. CDR3 nucleotide sequence: TGCGCCAGCAGCTTGGGCCTAGCGGGCACCGGGGAGCTGTTTTTT.